This T cell receptor beta chain originates from a study of T-cell reconstitution after alpha-beta-depleted transplantation in children. This CDR3 is 11 amino acids long. Germline V gene sequence: CDR1 SGHRS, CDR2 YFSETQ. Between the trimmed V and J ends, which lost 3 bases and 8 bases, there was a span of 6 bases. This clonotype occurred many times. A TCRbeta library incorporating unique molecular identifiers was prepared. TCRdb processed the PCR reads anew with MiXCR; each CDR3 protein has one entry. The table shows approximately 210,000 distinct CDR3 sequences, with 13% to 15% occurring only once. The V call is TRBV5-1, the J call TRBJ2-1; D is ambiguous. The source is a human donor who donated a stem cell graft to a child with acute lymphoblastic leukemia. This material consisted of PBMCs from the stem cell graft donor, taken from the stem cell graft. The CDR3, as DNA: TGCGCCAGCAGCTCCCAGTATGAGCAGTTCTTC. Its translation is CASSSQYEQFF.